These 32 T cell receptor beta chains were all obtained from the same sample, sequenced in a study of T cells in women clearing cervical HPV infection. Clones were sequenced by immunoSEQ multiplex PCR, and TCRdb holds only the in-frame ones, with some missing. Its listing shows about 30,000 clones. The specimen sequenced was blood buffy coat. These receptor sequences come from a woman aged 18 to 75 with a cervical HPV16 infection that either progressed to CIN3+ or cleared (not recorded which).

Worth noting for this clone: The CDR3 goes on 3 residues after the read ends, and that part is filled in from the germline J gene. The J gene is TRBJ1-1, the V gene TRBV19; D remains ambiguous. The length of the CDR3 is 14 residues. V was trimmed by 5 bases and J by 6 bases, leaving 16 bases between them. Germline V gives CDR1 LNHDA, CDR2 SQIVND (reference sequence). The CDR3 bases that were read are TGTGCCAGTAGTCCTGAGACCTATCGGGCTGAA. Translating it yields CASSPETYRAE. Given in full, the CDR3 is CASSPETYRAEAFF.

As to this clone: The observed sequence ends 3 residues before the CDR3 terminus, with the missing tail filled in from the germline J gene. V gene TRBV7-3 combines with J gene TRBJ2-1; 10 bases agree with TRBD2. The trim removed 5 bases at V and 7 bases at J, leaving 5 bases unmatched. Germline-derived CDR1 and CDR2 are SGHTA and FQGTGA. CDR3 length: 14 amino acids. The covered CDR3 bases are TGTGCCAGCAGCCACGGGACTAGCGAAAATGAG. This translates into CASSHGTSENE. The entire CDR3 protein reads CASSHGTSENEQFF.

Notes on this clone: The read terminates 3 residues before the CDR3 end, so the remaining end is supplied by the germline J gene. This chain uses TRBV5-1 with TRBJ2-5; 8 nucleotides align to TRBD2. Unmatched junction bases numbered 10, after V lost 4 bases and J lost 2 bases. The V gene's germline CDR1 is SGHRS and CDR2 YFSETQ. This CDR3 region has 16 residues. The CDR3: CASSPTSGGEQETQYF. The CDR3 DNA, read in part, is TGCGCCAGCAGCCCCACCAGCGGGGGAGAACAAGAGACC. The full variable domain, in which reference TRBV5-1 and TRBJ2-5 provide the parts outside the CDR3, is KAGVTQTPRYLIKTRGQQVTLSCSPISGHRSVSWYQQTPGQGLQFLFEYFSETQRNKGNFPGRFSGRQFSNSRSEMNVSTLELGDSALYLCASSPTSGGEQETQYFGPGTRLLVL.

Regarding this clone: The read terminates 3 residues before the CDR3 end, so the remaining end is supplied by the germline J gene. The chain has TRBV28 and TRBJ2-1; the match to TRBD2 covers 7 bases. V lost 6 bases, J lost 8 bases, and 16 bases stayed unmatched. Germline V CDR1 and CDR2: MDHEN, SYDVKM. There are 16 residues in the CDR3. The sequenced CDR3 bases are TGTGCCAGCAGCCCCCCACGGGGGGACGAAAGGGATGAG. This gives the protein CASSPPRGDERDE. Given in full, the CDR3 is CASSPPRGDERDEQFF.

To note about this clone: The read ends 3 residues before the CDR3 terminus; that terminus is restored from the germline J gene. The genes are TRBV2 and TRBJ2-7; 8 positions match TRBD1. The CDR3 loop spans 15 amino acids. The trim removed 6 bases at V and 3 bases at J, leaving 10 bases unmatched. Germline CDR1 and CDR2: SNHLY and FYNNEI. Incomplete CDR3 DNA: TGTGCCAGCAGGAAGGTGGGGACAGGAAACTACGAG. Residues: CASRKVGTGNYE. The whole CDR3 sequence reads CASRKVGTGNYEQYF. The variable domain in full, with the rest retrieved from reference TRBV2 and TRBJ2-7, is EPEVTQTPSHQVTQMGQEVILRCVPISNHLYFYWYRQILGQKVEFLVSFYNNEISEKSEIFDDQFSVERPDGSNFTLKIRSTKLEDSAMYFCASRKVGTGNYEQYFGPGTRLTVT.

Turning to this clone: The CDR3 goes on 3 residues after the read ends, and that part is filled in from the germline J gene. The V and J genes are TRBV7-8 and TRBJ2-5; no firm D call. This CDR3 contains 11 residues. Trimming removed 8 bases at V and 5 bases at J, with 9 bases between. Germline CDR1 reads SGHVS; CDR2 reads FQNEAQ. The DNA read from the CDR3 is TGTGCCAGCGCTGTCGGGGAGACC. This sequence encodes CASAVGET. The whole CDR3 protein reads CASAVGETQYF. Variable domain in full (rest from reference TRBV7-8 and TRBJ2-5): GAGVSQSPRYKVAKRGQDVALRCDPISGHVSLFWYQQALGQGPEFLTYFQNEAQLDKSGLPSDRFFAERPEGSVSTLKIQRTQQEDSAVYLCASAVGETQYFGPGTRLLVL.

Notes on this clone: The read comes to an end 3 residues before the CDR3 does, leaving the germline J gene to fill in the end. This chain uses TRBV19 with TRBJ1-5; possible D gene TRBD1, 5 bases. V gave up 3 bases and J gave up 4 bases, with 13 bases separating them. The V gene's germline CDR1 is LNHDA and CDR2 SQIVND (reference sequence). This CDR3 has 15 amino acids. The sequenced CDR3 bases are TGTGCCAGTAGTATGTCGGGGGTAGCGAATCAGCCC. This encodes CASSMSGVANQP. The whole CDR3 sequence reads CASSMSGVANQPQHF.

The sequenced CDR3 bases are TGTGCCAGCCGACAGGGGCGGGCTGAA. The encoded protein is CASRQGRAE. The complete CDR3 sequence is CASRQGRAEAFF. The chain joins TRBV19 to TRBJ1-1; 8 bases are shared with TRBD1. The read falls 3 residues short of the CDR3 end, and the missing part is taken from the germline J gene. The ends lost 9 bases at V and 6 bases at J; junction bases unmatched: 6. Germline lookup yields CDR1 LNHDA and CDR2 SQIVND (reference sequence). This CDR3 is 12 amino acids long.

Details on this clone: The read halts 3 residues ahead of the CDR3 end, with the missing end drawn from the germline J gene. The chain uses TRBV2 and TRBJ2-4; a possible D gene is TRBD2 (7 bases). In germline, CDR1 is SNHLY, CDR2 FYNNEI. This CDR3 comprises 15 residues. V gave up 2 bases and J gave up 6 bases, with 14 bases separating them. The sequenced part of the CDR3 DNA is TGTGCCAGCAGTGAAAAGGGGGGGCGGAGAAACATT. Amino acids: CASSEKGGRRNI. The whole CDR3 sequence is CASSEKGGRRNIQYF.

CDR3 region: CAISAPPGTGKRDGELFF. The CDR3 bases that were read are TGTGCCATCAGTGCCCCGCCCGGGACAGGGAAGCGGGACGGGGAG. The chain recombines TRBV10-3 with TRBJ2-2; 9 bases line up with TRBD1. The CDR3 extends 3 residues past the end of the read, so its final part is completed from the germline J gene. From germline, CDR1 is ENHRY and CDR2 SYGVKD. The J segment lost 7 bases and the V segment lost 4 bases, leaving 16 bases of the junction unmatched. The CDR3 is 18 residues long.

With respect to this clone: The read halts 3 residues ahead of the CDR3 end, with the missing end drawn from the germline J gene. The chain couples TRBV19 to TRBJ1-1; D call uncertain. Trimming took off 3 bases at V and 3 bases at J, with 11 bases between the two ends. Per the germline V gene, CDR1 is LNHDA and CDR2 is SQIVND (reference sequence). The CDR3 spans 14 residues. The CDR3 protein is CASSIEGLDTEAFF. Incomplete CDR3 DNA: TGTGCCAGTAGTATCGAGGGTTTGGACACTGAA.

Worth noting for this clone: Read sequence stops 3 residues before the CDR3 end, and the germline J gene provides the missing end. The chain couples TRBV5-1 to TRBJ1-1, with unresolved D. Trimming took off 1 base at V and 1 base at J, with 5 bases between the two ends. This CDR3 spans 13 amino acids. Per the germline V gene, CDR1 is SGHRS and CDR2 is YFSETQ. This CDR3 reads CASSLKANTEAFF. The CDR3 bases that were read are TGCGCCAGCAGCTTGAAGGCGAACACTGAA.

A note on this clone: The CDR3 extends 3 residues past the end of the read, so its final part is completed from the germline J gene. The chain combines TRBV14 with TRBJ2-1, with TRBD1 matching 7 bases. After removal of 5 bases from V and 2 bases from J, the junction contained 12 bases not matched to a gene. Germline assignment: CDR1 SGHDN and CDR2 FVKESK. The CDR3 loop spans 17 amino acids. CDR3 DNA, as far as it was read: TGTGCCAGCAGCACACAAACAGGGGAACGGGCCTACAATGAG. The encoded protein is CASSTQTGERAYNE. The full CDR3 protein is CASSTQTGERAYNEQFF.

Concerning this clone itself: The read gets to within 3 residues of the CDR3 end, and the germline J gene fills in the rest. The chain links TRBV19 to TRBJ1-6; 9 bases align to TRBD1. CDR1 is LNHDA, CDR2 SQIVND, per germline (reference sequence). J gave up 6 bases and V 5 bases, and 2 bases lay outside the gene matches. The CDR3 is made up of 14 amino acids. CDR3 DNA, as far as it was read: TGTGCCAGTAGTGACAGGGGGAGTAATTCACCC. This gives the protein CASSDRGSNSP. The entire CDR3 protein is CASSDRGSNSPLHF.

Comments on this clone: The read terminates 3 residues ahead of where the CDR3 ends, so the germline J gene completes it. This chain joins TRBV20-1 and TRBJ2-3; 10 nucleotides agree with TRBD2. CDR3 size: 14 residues. V dropped 5 bases and J dropped 2; count of bases not matched to a gene: 4. Germline loops: CDR1 DFQATT, CDR2 SNEGSKA (reference sequence). CDR3 in amino acids: CSAVAGGPTDTQYF. The CDR3 DNA, read in part, is TGCAGTGCTGTAGCGGGGGGCCCCACAGATACG.

A note on this clone: The read stops 3 residues short of the end of the CDR3; the missing end is completed from the germline J gene. The chain recombines TRBV18 with TRBJ1-1; 7 bases map to TRBD1. Germline CDR1 KGHSH, CDR2 LQKENI. The J segment lost 1 base and the V segment lost 4 bases, leaving 3 bases of the junction unmatched. This CDR3 contains 14 residues. This CDR3 is CASSLGGRNTEAFF. The sequenced part of the CDR3 DNA is TGTGCCAGCTCACTAGGGGGCAGGAACACTGAA.

A note on this clone: The sequenced fragment ends 3 residues before the CDR3 boundary, so the rest is inferred from the germline J gene. This rearrangement joins TRBV7-8 to TRBJ1-2, with 7 bases aligning to TRBD1. Germline V gene lookup returns CDR1 SGHVS and CDR2 FQNEAQ. The CDR3 contains 16 residues. V lost 4 bases, J lost 6 bases, and 14 bases stayed unmatched. CDR3 bases read: TGTGCCAGCAGCTCGAGCAGGGGACAGATCGTACATGGC. This sequence encodes CASSSSRGQIVHG. The whole CDR3 protein reads CASSSSRGQIVHGYTF.

As to this clone: The read stops 3 residues short of the end of the CDR3; the missing end is completed from the germline J gene. The chain couples TRBV20-1 to TRBJ2-3; tentative D call: TRBD1 (6 bases). The germline V gene encodes CDR1 DFQATT and CDR2 SNEGSKA (reference sequence). This CDR3 spans 15 amino acids. The V end was cut by 5 bases, the J end by 2 bases, with 17 bases between. The sequenced CDR3 bases are TGCAGTGCTCCCAGACAGGTTCTAAACACAGATACG. It specifies CSAPRQVLNTDT. The full CDR3 protein is CSAPRQVLNTDTQYF.

About this clone itself: The missing CDR3 end, 3 residues past where the read stops, is filled in from the germline J gene. The J gene is TRBJ1-1, the V gene TRBV6-2 or TRBV6-3; TRBD1 might be the D (5 bases). The CDR3 runs 13 residues. In germline, CDR1 is MNHEY, CDR2 SVGEGT. V lost 7 bases and J 2 bases, leaving 11 bases between the germline ends. The chain's CDR3 is CASTRDSNTEAFF. The sequenced part of the CDR3 DNA is TGTGCCAGCACCCGAGACAGCAACACTGAA.

A remark on this clone: The read finishes 3 residues shy of the CDR3 end, and the germline J gene is used to complete it. The chain joins TRBV6-2 or TRBV6-3 to TRBJ2-6, with a weak D call TRBD2 (5 bases). Germline-derived CDR1 and CDR2 are MNHEY and SVGEGT. The length of the CDR3 is 14 residues. The V end was cut by 5 bases, the J end by 4 bases, with 9 bases between. The part of the CDR3 DNA that was read is TGTGCCAGCAGTACCTCGGGGGGGGCCAACGTC. It is translated as CASSTSGGANV. The CDR3 in full is CASSTSGGANVLTF.

For this clone: The read ends 3 residues shy of where the CDR3 ends; the end is completed using the germline J gene. The J gene is TRBJ2-5, the V gene TRBV20-1, with no clear D. The CDR3 totals 11 residues. Germline V CDR1 and CDR2: DFQATT, SNEGSKA (reference sequence). With 7 bases removed from V and 2 bases from J, the gap between germline ends came to 8 bases. The sequenced part of the CDR3 DNA is TGCAGTGGCGGATTACAAGAGACC. Translated: CSGGLQET. The whole CDR3 sequence is CSGGLQETQYF.

Note on this clone: The DNA ends 3 residues before the CDR3 does, and the rest of the CDR3 is filled in from the germline J gene. The V gene is TRBV6-1, the J gene TRBJ2-3, with a weak D call TRBD2 (6 bases). This CDR3 has 15 residues. CDR1 and CDR2 (germline): MNHNS, SASEGT. The V and J ends lost 0 bases and 4 bases respectively, with 11 bases between them. CDR3 loop: CASSEAGGGSDTQYF. The sequenced part of the CDR3 DNA is TGTGCCAGCAGTGAAGCGGGGGGAGGTTCAGATACG.

About this clone: The read stops 3 residues short of the end of the CDR3; the missing end is completed from the germline J gene. This chain connects TRBV11-2 to TRBJ1-2, with TRBD1 matching over 8 bases. There are 14 residues in the CDR3. V shed 1 base and J 7 bases; nucleotides not matched to a gene: 5. CDR1 is SGHAT and CDR2 is FQNNGV in the germline V gene. CDR3 residues: CASSLGTQGAGYTF. The CDR3 DNA, read in part, is TGTGCCAGCAGCTTAGGAACCCAGGGGGCTGGC.

As concerns this clone: Sequencing ends 3 residues short of the CDR3 end; the germline J gene provides the rest. The chain links TRBV2 to TRBJ1-5; the D gene is possibly TRBD1 (6 bases). Trimming stripped 6 bases from V and 2 bases from J, with 11 bases between. The CDR3 contains 14 residues. CDR1 is SNHLY and CDR2 is FYNNEI in the germline V gene. The CDR3 DNA, read in part, is TGTGCCAGCAGAGACAGGATAGGCAATCAGCCC. It specifies CASRDRIGNQP. In full, the CDR3 reads CASRDRIGNQPQHF.

About this clone itself: The read finishes 3 residues shy of the CDR3 end, and the germline J gene is used to complete it. The genes are TRBV7-2 and TRBJ2-7, with D tentatively TRBD1 (6 bases). The V end lost 5 bases, the J end lost 6 bases, and 11 bases lay between the germline ends. CDR3 length: 12 residues. Germline assignment: CDR1 SGHTA and CDR2 FQGNSA. CDR3 residues: CASSPQGFEQYF. CDR3 DNA (partial): TGTGCCAGCAGCCCACAGGGTTTCGAG.

About this clone: The read comes to an end 3 residues before the CDR3 does, leaving the germline J gene to fill in the end. The chain recombines TRBV19 with TRBJ1-6; TRBD1 matches at 9 bases. The CDR3 has 14 residues. In germline, CDR1 is LNHDA, CDR2 SQIVND (reference sequence). V was clipped by 8 bases and J by 9 bases; unmatched bases: 8. The CDR3 protein is CASDNLGQGSPLHF. The DNA read from the CDR3 is TGTGCCAGTGATAATTTGGGACAGGGTTCACCC. The full variable domain, its missing parts supplied by reference TRBV19 and TRBJ1-6, is DGGITQSPKYLFRKEGQNVTLSCEQNLNHDAMYWYRQDPGQGLRLIYYSQIVNDFQKGDIAEGYSVSREKKESFPLTVTSAQKNPTAFYLCASDNLGQGSPLHFGNGTRLTVT.

To note about this clone: The read terminates 3 residues ahead of where the CDR3 ends, so the germline J gene completes it. This chain links TRBV5-4 with TRBJ1-4, with 9 bases identical to TRBD1. V was clipped by 4 bases and J by 4 bases; unmatched bases: 2. CDR1 is SGHNT, CDR2 YYREEE, per germline (reference sequence). The CDR3 is 14 residues long. CDR3 in amino acids: CASSPGQGNEKLFF. Incomplete CDR3 DNA: TGTGCCAGCAGCCCGGGACAGGGTAATGAAAAA.

As concerns this clone: Read coverage stops 3 residues before the CDR3 terminus; the germline J gene supplies the remainder. This rearrangement joins TRBV7-7 to TRBJ2-7; 7 bases map to TRBD1. This CDR3 spans 13 amino acids. V shed 5 bases, J shed 3 bases, and the junction held 4 bases outside the gene matches. CDR1 is SSHAT, CDR2 FNYEAQ, per germline (reference sequence). The part of the CDR3 DNA that was read is TGTGCCAGCAGCCTGGACAGGAACTACGAG. Translation: CASSLDRNYE. The entire CDR3 is CASSLDRNYEQYF.

Points on this clone: The sequenced fragment ends 3 residues before the CDR3 boundary, so the rest is inferred from the germline J gene. This chain joins TRBV19 and TRBJ2-1; 10 positions agree with TRBD1. CDR1 and CDR2 from the germline V gene are LNHDA and SQIVND (reference sequence). This CDR3 comprises 14 residues. J gave up 4 bases and V 9 bases, and 6 bases lay outside the gene matches. Partial CDR3 DNA: TGTGCCAGCAGACAGGGACAGGGGTACAATGAG. This gives the protein CASRQGQGYNE. The full-length CDR3 reads as CASRQGQGYNEQFF. Drawing the rest from reference TRBV19 and TRBJ2-1, the complete variable domain is DGGITQSPKYLFRKEGQNVTLSCEQNLNHDAMYWYRQDPGQGLRLIYYSQIVNDFQKGDIAEGYSVSREKKESFPLTVTSAQKNPTAFYLCASRQGQGYNEQFFGPGTRLTVL.

This clone is hyperexpanded by frequency. The CDR3 end lies 3 residues beyond the end of the read and is filled in from the germline J gene. V usage is TRBV5-1 and J usage is TRBJ1-1, with D tentatively TRBD1 (6 bases). V was shortened by 4 bases and J by 5 bases, with 18 bases between the two germline ends. The germline CDR1 and CDR2 sequences are SGHRS and YFSETQ. This CDR3 contains 15 residues. CDR3 DNA (partial): TGCGCCAGCAGCACCACAGGGTCGAGGAGGACTGAA. This translates into CASSTTGSRRTE. The whole CDR3 protein is CASSTTGSRRTEAFF.

Regarding this clone: The read comes to an end 3 residues before the CDR3 does, leaving the germline J gene to fill in the end. The chain has TRBV20-1 and TRBJ2-3, with TRBD1 matching over 9 bases. This CDR3 has 15 residues. Germline V gene sequence: CDR1 DFQATT, CDR2 SNEGSKA (reference sequence). V lost 2 bases, J lost 5 bases, and 8 bases stayed unmatched. The CDR3 loop is CSARRGQGGVDTQYF. Incomplete CDR3 DNA: TGCAGTGCTAGACGGGGACAGGGTGGCGTAGATACG.

As to this clone: The read terminates 3 residues before the CDR3 end, so the remaining end is supplied by the germline J gene. The genes are TRBV2 and TRBJ2-5, with 7 bases identical to TRBD2. V gave up 8 bases and J gave up 4 bases; unmatched junction bases: 4. This CDR3 region has 12 residues. The germline gives CDR1 SNHLY, CDR2 FYNNEI. The sequenced CDR3 bases are TGTGCCAGCGGGGGGGGAGGAGAGACC. It specifies CASGGGGET. The whole CDR3 region reads CASGGGGETQYF.